Listed below are T cell receptor beta chains from one sample, sequenced in a study of T cells in Graves' hyperthyroidism and ophthalmopathy. In TCRdb, the multiplex PCR reads were re-called with MiXCR into one record per CDR3 protein. The sample shows 200,000 to 250,000 distinct CDR3 sequences, more than 15% of them seen only once. The sequencing sample was made of blood. The receptors were sampled from a man aged 50 to 60 with Graves' hyperthyroidism. CDR3s include the opening cysteine and the closing phenylalanine or tryptophan. The D gene is left open where the match is weak. Not every row has a clone size; where given, it reads once, few, many or a size class.

>15|many|TRBD1|TRBV2|TRBJ2-5
CASSNGQGASETQYF
TGTGCCAGCAGTAATGGACAGGGGGCAAGTGAGACCCAGTACTTC
>18|many|-|TRBV7-2|TRBJ2-3
CASSLGYVDTPSTDTQYF
TGTGCCAGCAGCTTAGGTTACGTCGATACCCCTAGCACAGATACGCAGTATTTT
>15|few|-|TRBV6-1|TRBJ2-4
CASSRTVSAKNIQYF
TGTGCCAGCAGCCGTACCGTCTCTGCCAAAAACATTCAGTACTTC
>12|many|-|TRBV18|TRBJ2-7
CASSPGYYEQYF
TGTGCCAGCTCACCGGGCTACTACGAGCAGTACTTC
>15|many|TRBD2|TRBV7-8|TRBJ2-5
CASSLMAGGEETQYF
TGTGCCAGCAGCTTAATGGCGGGAGGGGAAGAGACCCAGTACTTC
>15|-|TRBD2|TRBV4-3|TRBJ2-2
CASSQAGGLTGELFF
TGCGCCAGCAGCCAAGCGGGAGGCCTCACCGGGGAGCTGTTTTTT
>14|few|-|TRBV2|TRBJ2-2
CASSEEQGDGELFF
TGTGCCAGCAGTGAGGAACAGGGCGACGGGGAGCTGTTTTTT
>14|-|TRBD1|TRBV28|TRBJ2-7
CASSRDRVVGEQYF
TGTGCCAGCAGTCGGGACAGGGTGGTGGGGGAGCAGTACTTC
>13|few|TRBD1|TRBV11-3|TRBJ2-5
CASSFPGGETQYF
TGTGCCAGCAGCTTCCCAGGGGGAGAGACCCAGTACTTC
>14|-|-|TRBV5-1|TRBJ2-3
CASGPGQSTDTQYF
TGCGCCAGCGGACCCGGACAGAGCACAGATACGCAGTATTTT
>13|-|TRBD1|TRBV12-3/TRBV12-4|TRBJ2-1
CASTKDRGGEQFF
TGTGCCAGCACCAAGGACAGGGGAGGCGAGCAGTTCTTC
>14|many|TRBD2|TRBV20-1|TRBJ2-7
CSARVGGDYYEQYF
TGCAGTGCTAGAGTGGGGGGGGATTACTACGAGCAGTACTTC
>13|many|-|TRBV7-9|TRBJ2-7
CASSLVDTYEQYF
TGTGCCAGCAGCTTAGTGGATACCTACGAGCAGTACTTC
>16|few|TRBD2|TRBV3-1|TRBJ2-5
CASSQEGGRYRETQYF
TGTGCCAGCAGCCAAGAGGGCGGGAGGTACAGGGAGACCCAGTACTTC
>15|-|-|TRBV10-3|TRBJ1-4
CAISDLGTTNEKLFF
TGTGCCATCAGCGACTTAGGGACCACTAATGAAAAACTGTTTTTT
>14|-|-|TRBV11-2|TRBJ2-2
CASSRLGNTGELFF
TGTGCCAGCAGCAGACTAGGAAACACCGGGGAGCTGTTTTTT
>15|many|-|TRBV11-2|TRBJ2-7
CASSFSQGPSYEQYF
TGTGCCAGCAGCTTCAGCCAGGGCCCTTCCTACGAGCAGTACTTC
>15|many|-|TRBV25-1|TRBJ2-3
CASSESRQSTDTQYF
TGTGCCAGCAGTGAATCTAGACAGAGCACAGATACGCAGTATTTT
>16|-|TRBD1|TRBV19|TRBJ2-3
CASSSRPGQSTDTQYF
TGTGCCAGTAGTTCCCGACCGGGACAGAGCACAGATACGCAGTATTTT
>17|-|TRBD1|TRBV20-1|TRBJ2-1
CSARDLGTGKTYNEQFF
TGCAGTGCTAGAGATCTGGGGACAGGGAAGACTTACAATGAGCAGTTCTTC
>13|many|-|TRBV5-1|TRBJ2-3
CASSEGRHNTQYF
TGCGCCAGCAGCGAGGGACGGCATAATACGCAGTATTTT
>13|many|TRBD1|TRBV5-1|TRBJ1-5
CASSWDRGQPQHF
TGCGCCAGCAGCTGGGACAGGGGCCAGCCCCAGCATTTT
>13|many|-|TRBV7-9|TRBJ2-7
CASGIAGGMEQYF
TGTGCCAGCGGCATAGCTGGTGGGATGGAGCAGTACTTC
>13|many|TRBD1|TRBV12-3/TRBV12-4|TRBJ1-2
CASSPRDSYGYTF
TGTGCCAGCAGTCCTAGGGACAGCTATGGCTACACCTTC
>14|many|-|TRBV10-3|TRBJ2-5
CAISESRGGETQYF
TGTGCCATCAGTGAGTCCAGGGGAGGAGAGACCCAGTACTTC
>15|-|TRBD2|TRBV4-3|TRBJ2-1
CASSQDVSGSNEQFF
TGCGCCAGCAGCCAAGACGTCAGCGGGAGTAATGAGCAGTTCTTC
>16|-|-|TRBV28|TRBJ1-5
CASRGQAQGRNQPQHF
TGTGCCAGCAGGGGGCAGGCACAGGGCCGCAATCAGCCCCAGCATTTT
>14|many|-|TRBV20-1|TRBJ1-1
CSASRQIMNTEAFF
TGCAGTGCTAGTAGGCAGATCATGAACACTGAAGCTTTCTTT
>14|many|TRBD2|TRBV11-2|TRBJ2-2
CASSATSGSGELFF
TGTGCCAGCAGCGCAACTAGCGGGTCCGGGGAGCTGTTTTTT
>15|many|-|TRBV12-3/TRBV12-4|TRBJ2-7
CASSLAPYSSYEQYF
TGTGCCAGCAGTTTAGCGCCTTACAGTTCCTACGAGCAGTACTTC
>13|many|-|TRBV7-2|TRBJ2-7
CASSLVSKGEQYF
TGTGCCAGCAGCTTAGTATCCAAAGGGGAGCAGTACTTC
>15|many|TRBD2|TRBV12-3/TRBV12-4|TRBJ2-5
CASSPGLAGVETQYF
TGTGCCAGCAGCCCGGGACTAGCGGGAGTAGAGACCCAGTACTTC
>16|many|-|TRBV28|TRBJ2-1
CASSPDREGTYNEQFF
TGTGCCAGCAGTCCTGACAGGGAGGGCACCTACAATGAGCAGTTCTTC
>15|-|-|TRBV18|TRBJ2-1
CASSPGLTQNNEQFF
TGTGCCAGCTCACCGGGTCTTACCCAAAACAATGAGCAGTTCTTC
>13|few|-|TRBV4-1|TRBJ2-5
CASSQVPMETQYF
TGCGCCAGCAGCCAAGTTCCCATGGAGACCCAGTACTTC
>16|-|-|TRBV5-1|TRBJ2-4
CASSLEPGKPKNIQYF
TGCGCCAGCAGCTTGGAGCCAGGGAAGCCCAAAAACATTCAGTACTTC
>20|many|TRBD2|TRBV4-1|TRBJ2-5
CASSQDKVTSGRLGQETQYF
TGCGCCAGCAGCCAAGACAAGGTGACTAGCGGGAGATTGGGTCAAGAGACCCAGTACTTC
>12|-|-|TRBV7-9|TRBJ1-4
CAWSGRSEKLFF
TGTGCCTGGAGCGGACGGAGTGAAAAACTGTTTTTT
>17|few|TRBD2|TRBV3-1|TRBJ2-2
CASSQVNLAGNTGELFF
TGTGCCAGCAGCCAAGTAAACCTAGCGGGGAACACCGGGGAGCTGTTTTTT